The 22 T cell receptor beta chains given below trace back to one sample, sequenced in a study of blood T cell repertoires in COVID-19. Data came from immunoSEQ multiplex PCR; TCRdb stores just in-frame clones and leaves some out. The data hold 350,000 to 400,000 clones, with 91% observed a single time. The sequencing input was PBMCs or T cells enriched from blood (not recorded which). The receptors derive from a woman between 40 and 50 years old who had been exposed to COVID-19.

CDR3 amino acids: CASSFSGQGSHEQYF. CDR3 in DNA: TGTGCCAGCAGCTTTTCGGGACAGGGGTCCCACGAGCAGTACTTC. The chain joins TRBV7-2 to TRBJ2-7, with 10 bases matching TRBD1. The CDR3 is made up of 15 amino acids. Germline V gene lookup returns CDR1 SGHTA and CDR2 FQGNSA. The J segment lost 5 bases and the V segment lost 3 bases, leaving 7 bases of the junction unmatched.

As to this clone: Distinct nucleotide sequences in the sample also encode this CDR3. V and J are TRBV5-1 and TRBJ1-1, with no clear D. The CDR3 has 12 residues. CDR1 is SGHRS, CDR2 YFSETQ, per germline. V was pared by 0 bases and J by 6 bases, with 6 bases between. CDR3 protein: CASSLAGSEAFF. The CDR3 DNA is TGCGCCAGCAGCTTGGCAGGCTCTGAAGCTTTCTTT.

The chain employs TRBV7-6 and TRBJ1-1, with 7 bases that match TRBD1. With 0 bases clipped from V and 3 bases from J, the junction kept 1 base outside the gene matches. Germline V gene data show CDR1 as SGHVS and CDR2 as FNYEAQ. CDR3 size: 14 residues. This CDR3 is CASSLARGDTEAFF. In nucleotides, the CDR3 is TGTGCCAGCAGCTTAGCCAGGGGGGACACTGAAGCTTTCTTT.

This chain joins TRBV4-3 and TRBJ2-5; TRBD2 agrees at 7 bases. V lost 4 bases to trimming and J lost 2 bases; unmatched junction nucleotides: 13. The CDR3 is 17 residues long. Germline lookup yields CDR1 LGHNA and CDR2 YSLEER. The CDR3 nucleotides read TGCGCCAGCAGCCTTTCGGTGGGGGGGGTTGGACAAGAGACCCAGTACTTC. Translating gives CASSLSVGGVGQETQYF.

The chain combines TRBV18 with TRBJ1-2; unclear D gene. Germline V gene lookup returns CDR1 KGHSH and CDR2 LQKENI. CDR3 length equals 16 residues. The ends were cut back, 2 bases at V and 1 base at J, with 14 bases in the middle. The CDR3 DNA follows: TGTGCCAGCTCACCAATACAAAACGGGAATAACTATGGCTACACCTTC. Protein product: CASSPIQNGNNYGYTF.

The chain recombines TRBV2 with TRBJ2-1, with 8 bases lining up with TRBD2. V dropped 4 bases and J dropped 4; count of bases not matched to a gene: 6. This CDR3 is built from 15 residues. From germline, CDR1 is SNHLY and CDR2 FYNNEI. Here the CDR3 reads CASSVSSGEYNEQFF. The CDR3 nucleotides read TGTGCCAGCAGTGTGAGTAGCGGGGAATACAATGAGCAGTTCTTC.

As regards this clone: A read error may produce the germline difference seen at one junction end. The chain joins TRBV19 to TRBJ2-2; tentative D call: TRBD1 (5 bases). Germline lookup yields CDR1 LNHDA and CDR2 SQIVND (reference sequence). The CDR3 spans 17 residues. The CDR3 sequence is CASSMRLGAMNSGELFF. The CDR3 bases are TGTGCCAGTAGTATGAGGTTAGGGGCGATGAACTCCGGGGAGCTGTTTTTT.

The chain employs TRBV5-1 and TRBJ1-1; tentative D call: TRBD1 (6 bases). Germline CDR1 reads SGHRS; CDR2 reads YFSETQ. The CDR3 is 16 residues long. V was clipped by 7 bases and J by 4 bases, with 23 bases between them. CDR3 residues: CASGTDRPKGGTEAFF. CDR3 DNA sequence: TGCGCCAGCGGGACCGACAGGCCCAAAGGTGGCACTGAAGCTTTCTTT.

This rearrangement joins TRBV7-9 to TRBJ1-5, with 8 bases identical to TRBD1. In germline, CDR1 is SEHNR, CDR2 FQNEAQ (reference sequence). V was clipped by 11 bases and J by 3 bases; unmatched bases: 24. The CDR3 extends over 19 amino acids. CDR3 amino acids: CAATFNGGDRRASNQPQHF. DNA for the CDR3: TGTGCCGCGACTTTCAATGGGGGGGACAGGAGGGCTTCCAATCAGCCCCAGCATTTT.

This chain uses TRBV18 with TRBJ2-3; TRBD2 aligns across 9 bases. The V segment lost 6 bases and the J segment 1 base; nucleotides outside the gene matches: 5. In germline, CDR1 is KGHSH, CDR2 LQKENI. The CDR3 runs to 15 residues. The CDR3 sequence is CASSRAGGRTDTQYF. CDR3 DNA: TGTGCCAGCTCCCGAGCGGGAGGCCGCACAGATACGCAGTATTTT. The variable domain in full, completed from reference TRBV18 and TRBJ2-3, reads NAGVMQNPRHLVRRRGQEARLRCSPMKGHSHVYWYRQLPEEGLKFMVYLQKENIIDESGMPKERFSAEFPKEGPSILRIQQVVRGDSAAYFCASSRAGGRTDTQYFGPGTRLTVL.

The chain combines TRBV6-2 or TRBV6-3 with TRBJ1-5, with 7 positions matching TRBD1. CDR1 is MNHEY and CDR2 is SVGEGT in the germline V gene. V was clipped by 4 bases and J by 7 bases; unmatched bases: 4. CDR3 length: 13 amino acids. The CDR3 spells CASSLQGSQPQHF. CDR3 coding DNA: TGTGCCAGCAGTTTACAGGGGTCCCAGCCCCAGCATTTT.

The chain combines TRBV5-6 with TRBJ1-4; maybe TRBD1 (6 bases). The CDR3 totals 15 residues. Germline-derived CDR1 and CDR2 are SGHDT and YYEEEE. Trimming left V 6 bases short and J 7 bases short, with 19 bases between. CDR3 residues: CASKDSWGPVEKLFF. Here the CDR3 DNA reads TGTGCCAGCAAGGACAGCTGGGGTCCGGTTGAAAAACTGTTTTTT.

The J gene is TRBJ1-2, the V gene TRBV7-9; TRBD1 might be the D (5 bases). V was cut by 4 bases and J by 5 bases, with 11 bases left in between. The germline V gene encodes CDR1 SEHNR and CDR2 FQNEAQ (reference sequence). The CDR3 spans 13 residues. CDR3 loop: CASSSRGEYGYTF. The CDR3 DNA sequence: TGTGCCAGCAGCTCCCGGGGGGAGTATGGCTACACCTTC.

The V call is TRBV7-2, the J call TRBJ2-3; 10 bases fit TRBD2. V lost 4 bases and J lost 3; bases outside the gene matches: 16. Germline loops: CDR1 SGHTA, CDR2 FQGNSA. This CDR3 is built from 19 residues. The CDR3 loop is CASSSRLSGGVKGTDTQYF. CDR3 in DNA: TGTGCCAGCAGCTCACGACTGAGCGGGGGGGTGAAGGGGACAGATACGCAGTATTTT.

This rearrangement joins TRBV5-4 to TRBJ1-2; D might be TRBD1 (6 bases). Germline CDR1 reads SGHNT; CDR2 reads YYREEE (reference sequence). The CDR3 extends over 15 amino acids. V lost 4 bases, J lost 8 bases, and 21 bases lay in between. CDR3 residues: CASSLFEGERDGYTF. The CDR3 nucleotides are TGTGCCAGCAGCCTCTTTGAGGGGGAACGAGACGGCTACACCTTC.

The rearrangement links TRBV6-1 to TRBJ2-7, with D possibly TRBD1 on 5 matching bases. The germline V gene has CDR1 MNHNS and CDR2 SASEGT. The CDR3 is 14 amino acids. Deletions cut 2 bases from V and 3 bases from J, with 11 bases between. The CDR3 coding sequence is TGTGCCAGCAGTGAAACAGGTAGGATCTACGAGCAGTACTTC. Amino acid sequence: CASSETGRIYEQYF.

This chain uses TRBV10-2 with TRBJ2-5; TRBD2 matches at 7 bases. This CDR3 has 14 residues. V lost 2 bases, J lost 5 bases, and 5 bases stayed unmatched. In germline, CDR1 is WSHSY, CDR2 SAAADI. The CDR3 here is CASSEMTSNETQYF. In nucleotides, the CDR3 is TGCGCCAGCAGTGAGATGACTAGCAATGAGACCCAGTACTTC.

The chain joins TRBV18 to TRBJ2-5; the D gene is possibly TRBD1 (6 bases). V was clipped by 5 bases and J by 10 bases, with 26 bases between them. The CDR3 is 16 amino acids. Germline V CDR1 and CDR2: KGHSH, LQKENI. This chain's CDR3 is CASSTRLGNQRGGQYF. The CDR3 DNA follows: TGTGCCAGCTCAACTCGGTTGGGAAATCAAAGAGGGGGCCAGTACTTC.

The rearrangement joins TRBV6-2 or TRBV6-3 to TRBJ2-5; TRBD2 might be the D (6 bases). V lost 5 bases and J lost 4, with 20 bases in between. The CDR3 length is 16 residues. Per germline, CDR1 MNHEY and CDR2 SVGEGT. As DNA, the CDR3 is TGTGCCAGCAGTCAAGGGCGCGGGGTACTCGGAGAGACCCAGTACTTC. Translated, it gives CASSQGRGVLGETQYF.

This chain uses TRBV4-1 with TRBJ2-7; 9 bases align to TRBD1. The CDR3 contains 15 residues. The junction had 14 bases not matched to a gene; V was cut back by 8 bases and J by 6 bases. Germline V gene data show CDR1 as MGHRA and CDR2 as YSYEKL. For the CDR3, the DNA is TGCGCCAGCTCCGCCTCCAGGACAGGGGAAGGCGAGCAGTACTTC. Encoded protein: CASSASRTGEGEQYF.

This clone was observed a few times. The CDR3 DNA sequence: TGTGCCAGCAGTTTAAGGGGGCAAAAGTCCTACGAGCAGTACTTC. Amino acid sequence: CASSLRGQKSYEQYF. The V call is TRBV27, the J call TRBJ2-7; 7 nucleotides agree with TRBD1. J gave up 1 base and V 2 bases, and 5 bases lay outside the gene matches. This CDR3 region has 15 residues. Germline CDR1 reads MNHEY; CDR2 reads SMNVEV (reference sequence).

CDR3 DNA: TGTGCCAGCAGCTTAAGGGTTTTAGGGGTATACTCTGGAAACACCATATATTTT. This codes for CASSLRVLGVYSGNTIYF. V usage is TRBV7-2 and J usage is TRBJ1-3, with TRBD1 as a possible D gene (5 bases). This CDR3 has 18 amino acids. Germline V lookup: CDR1 SGHTA, CDR2 FQGNSA. Trimming pared 2 bases from V and 0 bases from J, leaving 17 bases between.